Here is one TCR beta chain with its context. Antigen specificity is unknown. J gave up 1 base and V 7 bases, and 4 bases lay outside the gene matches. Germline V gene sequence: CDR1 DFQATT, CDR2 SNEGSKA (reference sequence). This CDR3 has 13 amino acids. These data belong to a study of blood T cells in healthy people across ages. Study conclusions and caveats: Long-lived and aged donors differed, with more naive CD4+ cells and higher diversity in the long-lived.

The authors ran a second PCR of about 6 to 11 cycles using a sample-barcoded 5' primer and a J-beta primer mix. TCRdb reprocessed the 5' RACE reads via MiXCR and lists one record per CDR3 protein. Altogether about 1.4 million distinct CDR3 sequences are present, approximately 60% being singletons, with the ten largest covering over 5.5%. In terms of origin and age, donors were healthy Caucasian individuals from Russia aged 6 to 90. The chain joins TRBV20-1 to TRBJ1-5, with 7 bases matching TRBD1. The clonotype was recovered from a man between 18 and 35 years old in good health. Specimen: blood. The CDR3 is CSGLQGSNQPQHF. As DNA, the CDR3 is TGCAGTGGCTTACAGGGGAGCAATCAGCCCCAGCATTTT.